A few counts support the clone carrying this T cell receptor beta chain. Constant-segment primers were used for 5'RACE, and the resulting TCR alpha and TCR beta cDNA libraries carried sample barcodes and UMIs. From the 5' RACE reads, TCRdb called clonotypes with MiXCR, one entry per CDR3 protein. The sample shows 190,000 or so distinct CDR3 sequences, 10% to 13% of them seen only once. The sample is drawn from a study of T-cell memory formation after mild COVID-19. Material for sequencing was PBMCs or a T cell subset sorted from them (not recorded which). The clonotype was recovered from a man younger than 30 who had mild COVID-19 (a few samples of this study predate the infection). Cell type and time point are not known.

The CDR3 is CASSLERQGRQPQHF. DNA for the CDR3: TGTGCCAGCAGCTTAGAAAGGCAGGGTCGTCAGCCCCAGCATTTT. This chain uses TRBV7-8 with TRBJ1-5; TRBD1 is a possible D gene (5 bases). Per germline, CDR1 SGHVS and CDR2 FQNEAQ. Deletions cut 1 base from V and 6 bases from J, with 13 bases between. The CDR3 consists of 15 residues.